Listed below are T cell receptor beta chains from one sample, sequenced in a study of blood T cells in healthy people across ages. Using its own MiXCR run on the 5' RACE reads, TCRdb lists one record per CDR3 protein. In the table there are fewer than 800,000 distinct CDR3 sequences, roughly 30% of which are singletons. Sequenced input: blood. These receptors all stem from a woman of 80 years or more in good health. The CDR3 runs from the conserved cysteine through the conserved F or W. A D gene is named only where the DNA matches it firmly. Where a row states a size, it is once, few, many or the class of an expanded clone; other rows omit it.

clone_size	v_call	d_call	j_call	cdr3_nt	cdr3_aa
.	TRBV5-1	TRBD1	TRBJ1-2	TGCGCCAGCAGCTTGCCTGCAGGGGGAAACTATGGCTACACCTTC	CASSLPAGGNYGYTF
.	TRBV6-1	.	TRBJ2-5	TGTGCCAGCATTAGACAGCAAGGATACAATGAGCAGTACTTC	CASIRQQGYNEQYF
.	TRBV29-1	.	TRBJ2-5	TGCAGCGTTTGGCCCCTGGCCCGAGAGACCCAGTACTTC	CSVWPLARETQYF
.	TRBV7-9	TRBD1	TRBJ2-5	TGTGCCAGCAGCCCACGAAGAGGGACAGTGTTGGATGAGCAGTACTTC	CASSPRRGTVLDEQYF
.	TRBV5-1	.	TRBJ2-3	TGCGCCAGCAGCTCACCCCCCGGGGTTGAGGCTTCGACGCAGTATTTT	CASSSPPGVEASTQYF
.	TRBV27	TRBD1	TRBJ1-3	TGTGCCAGCAGACCAACAGGGGCTGGAAACACCATATATTTT	CASRPTGAGNTIYF
many	TRBV7-6	TRBD1	TRBJ1-2	TGTGCCAGCAGCTTAGGACAGGGGTATAGTGGCTACACCTTC	CASSLGQGYSGYTF
.	TRBV3-1	.	TRBJ1-1	TGTGCCAGCAGCCGCCCCTCGGGGAAAGACACTGAAGCTTTCTTT	CASSRPSGKDTEAFF
few	TRBV6-5	TRBD1	TRBJ2-6	TGTGCCAGCAGATCACTCTCTGGACAGGGTCCCACGGGAGAGGCCAACGTCCTGACTTTC	CASRSLSGQGPTGEANVLTF
many	TRBV5-6	TRBD2	TRBJ2-5	TGTGCCAGCAGGGGGACTAGCGGGGGCCTCCAAGAGACCCAGTACTTC	CASRGTSGGLQETQYF
many	TRBV3-1	.	TRBJ2-7	TGTGCCAGCAGCCAAAAACCCGGGGCGCCCTACGAGCAGTACTTC	CASSQKPGAPYEQYF
few	TRBV5-5	.	TRBJ1-2	TGTGCCAGCAGCTTTTTAAGACAGGAGACTAACTATGGCTACACCTTC	CASSFLRQETNYGYTF
.	TRBV15	.	TRBJ1-4	TGTGCCACCAGCCTGGAGAGGTCGCAAAAACTGTTTTTT	CATSLERSQKLFF
few	TRBV19	.	TRBJ1-1	TGTGCCAGTGCGGGGCAAATGAACACTGAAGCTTTCTTT	CASAGQMNTEAFF
many	TRBV7-2	.	TRBJ2-2	TGTGCCAGCAGCTTTACACCCGCGAACACCGGGGAGCTGTTTTTT	CASSFTPANTGELFF
few	TRBV3-1	.	TRBJ1-1	TGTGCCAGCAGCCTGAGGTCCACAGGGAACACTGAAGCTTTCTTT	CASSLRSTGNTEAFF
.	TRBV25-1	.	TRBJ1-3	TGTGCCAGCATGGCGGTTTCGGCCATATATTTT	CASMAVSAIYF
few	TRBV5-1	TRBD1	TRBJ2-2	TGCGCCAGCTCCCTCCGGACAGGGGACACCGGGGAGCTGTTTTTT	CASSLRTGDTGELFF
.	TRBV28	TRBD1	TRBJ2-7	TGTGCCAGCAGGTTGGGGGACAGGACATACGAGCAGTACTTC	CASRLGDRTYEQYF
many	TRBV27	.	TRBJ2-7	TGTGCCAGCCGGCCCTCAGGGTATCGTCCGTCCGAGCGGTACTTC	CASRPSGYRPSERYF
.	TRBV7-8	TRBD1	TRBJ1-2	TGTGCCAGCGGCTTAGGGACAGGCTATGGCTACACCTTC	CASGLGTGYGYTF
.	TRBV12-3/TRBV12-4	TRBD1	TRBJ2-1	TGTGCCAGCAGTCCGCGGACAGGGGGCGGGAATGAGCAGTTCTTC	CASSPRTGGGNEQFF
many	TRBV28	.	TRBJ1-6	TGTGCCAGCAGTAACGTACGAAATTCACCCCTCCACTTT	CASSNVRNSPLHF
.	TRBV7-9	.	TRBJ1-1	TGTGCCAGCAGCTTAGCATCGGGGGCTGAAGCTTTCTTT	CASSLASGAEAFF
many	TRBV6-2/TRBV6-3	TRBD2	TRBJ2-4	TGTGCCAGCAGGCAATCCGGGAGGGTAGCCAAAAACATTCAGTACTTC	CASRQSGRVAKNIQYF
.	TRBV11-2	.	TRBJ2-5	TGTGCCAGCAGCTTAGGAGGGGGGGCGGGCCAAGAGACCCAGTACTTC	CASSLGGGAGQETQYF
many	TRBV11-2	.	TRBJ2-1	TGTGCCAGCAGCCGGGGCCGAACGGGCAATGAGCAGTTCTTC	CASSRGRTGNEQFF
few	TRBV20-1	.	TRBJ1-5	TGCAGTGCTAGAGATCAAGGGGGGGGCGGCAATCAGCCCCAGCATTTT	CSARDQGGGGNQPQHF
.	TRBV6-6	TRBD1	TRBJ2-3	TGTGCCAGCAGTTACGGACAGGGGACAGATACGCAGTATTTT	CASSYGQGTDTQYF
many	TRBV9	TRBD2	TRBJ2-7	TGTGCCAGCAGCGCCGCCGGGACTATGGGGGAGCAGTACTTC	CASSAAGTMGEQYF
once	TRBV4-3	TRBD1	TRBJ1-5	TGCGCCAGCAGCCAAGATAGAGGGACAGGGGGTTTGCCCCAGCATTTT	CASSQDRGTGGLPQHF
many	TRBV28	TRBD1	TRBJ1-2	TGTGCCAGCAGTCCCAGACAGGGGTTAGGAGGCTACACCTTC	CASSPRQGLGGYTF
many	TRBV20-1	.	TRBJ1-5	TGCAGTGCCTTTCCTCCGGGTCCATCGGGCAATCAGCCCCAGCATTTT	CSAFPPGPSGNQPQHF
few	TRBV5-1	TRBD1	TRBJ1-4	TGCGCCAGCGGACAGACAGGGGGCGAGGAAAAACTGTTTTTT	CASGQTGGEEKLFF
.	TRBV20-1	.	TRBJ1-1	TGCAGTGCTACAAAGACAATAGAAGTGGCTTTCTTT	CSATKTIEVAFF
many	TRBV7-8	TRBD1	TRBJ2-6	TGTGCCAGCAGCTTAAGACTGGGACAGTCCTCTGGGGCCAACGTCCTGACTTTC	CASSLRLGQSSGANVLTF
many	TRBV9	.	TRBJ2-1	TGTGCCAGCAGCGCCAATCACTATGAGCAGTTCTTC	CASSANHYEQFF
once	TRBV14	.	TRBJ2-3	TGTGCCAGCAGCCAAGATCGGGACTTCCGCACAGATACGCAGTATTTT	CASSQDRDFRTDTQYF
many	TRBV13	TRBD1	TRBJ2-7	TGTGCCAGCAGGCAGACAGGGCAGTCGTACGAGCAGTACTTC	CASRQTGQSYEQYF
.	TRBV20-1	.	TRBJ2-1	TGCAGTGCTAGACCCATAGACCACTCCTACAATGAGCAGTTCTTC	CSARPIDHSYNEQFF
many	TRBV15	.	TRBJ2-7	TGTGCCACCAGCAGAGTTGGGGTGGGCTCCTACGAGCAGTACTTC	CATSRVGVGSYEQYF
.	TRBV20-1	TRBD2	TRBJ2-1	TGCAGTGCTCCGACCCCGACTAGCGGGACCTACAATGAGCAGTTCTTC	CSAPTPTSGTYNEQFF
.	TRBV3-1	.	TRBJ2-6	TGTGCCAGCAGCCTATTGTCGCGGGGGCGCGGTGGGGCCAACGTCCTGACTTTC	CASSLLSRGRGGANVLTF
.	TRBV15	.	TRBJ2-7	TGTGCCACCAGCTCCTTGGAAGGGGCAAGTTTGGACTACGAGCAGTACTTC	CATSSLEGASLDYEQYF